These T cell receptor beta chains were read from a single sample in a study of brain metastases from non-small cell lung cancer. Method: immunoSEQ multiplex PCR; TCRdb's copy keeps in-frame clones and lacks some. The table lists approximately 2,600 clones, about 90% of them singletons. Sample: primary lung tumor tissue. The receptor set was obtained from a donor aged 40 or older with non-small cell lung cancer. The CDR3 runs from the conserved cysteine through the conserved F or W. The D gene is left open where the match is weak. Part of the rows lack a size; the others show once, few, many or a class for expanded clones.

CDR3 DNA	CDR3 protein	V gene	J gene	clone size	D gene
TGTGCCAGCAGTTCTGTGGGGCCTCCATCTGGGGTCAACGTCCTGACTTTC	CASSSVGPPSGVNVLTF	TRBV7-8	TRBJ2-6	-	-
TGTGCCAGCAGGACAGGGAACACCGGGGAGCTGTTTTTT	CASRTGNTGELFF	TRBV6-5	TRBJ2-2	-	-
TGTGCCAGCAGCTTGTTCAGCGGGAGGGCCAATGAGCAGTTCTTC	CASSLFSGRANEQFF	TRBV5-5	TRBJ2-1	few	TRBD2
TGTGCCACCAGCAGAGATAAGGGACTAGCGGGAGGGACCCTAATCTATGAGCAGTTCTTC	CATSRDKGLAGGTLIYEQFF	TRBV15	TRBJ2-1	-	TRBD2
TGTGCCAGCAGCCAGGGCCGGGACCCAGATACGCAGTATTTT	CASSQGRDPDTQYF	TRBV4-2	TRBJ2-3	-	-
TGTGCCAGCAGCCCCGGCGGAGAGGGAAGAGATACGCAGTATTTT	CASSPGGEGRDTQYF	TRBV6-5	TRBJ2-3	-	-
TGTGCCAGCAGTTGGACAGGGTTGGATGGCTACACCTTC	CASSWTGLDGYTF	TRBV12-3/TRBV12-4	TRBJ1-2	-	TRBD1
TGTGCCAGCAGCAGAGACAGGGGTGGCAATCAGCCCCAGCATTTT	CASSRDRGGNQPQHF	TRBV6-2/TRBV6-3	TRBJ1-5	-	TRBD1
TGTGCCAGCAGTGATTGGGTTATTAGCAATCAGCCCCAGCATTTT	CASSDWVISNQPQHF	TRBV6-1	TRBJ1-5	-	-
TGTGCCAGCAGTGAAACTGGCGTCGGGCTAGCGGGAGGAGATACGCAGTATTTT	CASSETGVGLAGGDTQYF	TRBV6-1	TRBJ2-3	once	TRBD2
TGTGCCAGCACTGCAGGCTATGGCTACACCTTC	CASTAGYGYTF	TRBV12-3/TRBV12-4	TRBJ1-2	-	-
TGTGCCAGCAGTACTAGCGGGATGGGGTACGAGCAGTACTTC	CASSTSGMGYEQYF	TRBV4-2	TRBJ2-7	once	TRBD2
TGTGCCAGTTATGGACAGGGGGAAGTAAAGGACAATCAGCCCCAGCATTTT	CASYGQGEVKDNQPQHF	TRBV19	TRBJ1-5	-	TRBD1
TGTGCCAGCAGCCGCGCGATGGGGGGTTCCCACGAGCAGTACTTT	CASSRAMGGSHEQYF	TRBV7-9	TRBJ2-7	-	-
TGTGCCAGCAGCTTATCGGCAGCTGGAAACACCATATATTTT	CASSLSAAGNTIYF	TRBV5-6	TRBJ1-3	-	-
TGTGCCAGTAGTGGCAGGGGGGCCAAAAACATTCAGTACTTC	CASSGRGAKNIQYF	TRBV19	TRBJ2-4	-	TRBD1
TGTGCCAGCTCACCCGACAGGGTAGATGGCTACACCTTC	CASSPDRVDGYTF	TRBV18	TRBJ1-2	-	TRBD1
TGCGCCAGCAGCTTGGCCGGGGGGGGCCTGCAGTTCTTC	CASSLAGGGLQFF	TRBV5-1	TRBJ2-1	-	TRBD2
TGTGCCTGGAGTGACGGGATCGGGCCCCAGCATTTT	CAWSDGIGPQHF	TRBV30	TRBJ1-5	-	-
TGTGCCAGCAGCTTAGATAGCCCCTCGCCCCAGCATTTT	CASSLDSPSPQHF	TRBV7-2	TRBJ1-5	-	-
TGTGCCAGCAGTCCTACTGACAGGCCCCCTAACTATGGCTACACCTTC	CASSPTDRPPNYGYTF	TRBV6-6	TRBJ1-2	-	-
TGTGCCAGCAGTTTGGTGAGGACTAAGGTTACTGAAGCTTTCTTT	CASSLVRTKVTEAFF	TRBV27	TRBJ1-1	-	-
TGTGCCAGCTATCGGACAGGGTCGCTCAACACCGGGGAGCTGTTTTTT	CASYRTGSLNTGELFF	TRBV18	TRBJ2-2	-	TRBD1
TGCAGCGTTGAAGATCAGGGGGGACTCTACGAAGGAGATACGCAGTATTTT	CSVEDQGGLYEGDTQYF	TRBV29-1	TRBJ2-3	once	-
TGTGCCAGCAGCCCCCGCATGAACACTGAAGCTTTCTTT	CASSPRMNTEAFF	TRBV9	TRBJ1-1	-	-
TGTGCCAGCAGGCCTCGAGAAAATTCACCCCTCCACTTT	CASRPRENSPLHF	TRBV6-5	TRBJ1-6	-	-
TGTGCCAGCAGCCCATATGGAAACACCATATATTTT	CASSPYGNTIYF	TRBV14	TRBJ1-3	-	-
TGTGCCATCAGTGAGGGGGGGCCCGACTCCTACGAGCAGTACTTC	CAISEGGPDSYEQYF	TRBV10-3	TRBJ2-7	-	-